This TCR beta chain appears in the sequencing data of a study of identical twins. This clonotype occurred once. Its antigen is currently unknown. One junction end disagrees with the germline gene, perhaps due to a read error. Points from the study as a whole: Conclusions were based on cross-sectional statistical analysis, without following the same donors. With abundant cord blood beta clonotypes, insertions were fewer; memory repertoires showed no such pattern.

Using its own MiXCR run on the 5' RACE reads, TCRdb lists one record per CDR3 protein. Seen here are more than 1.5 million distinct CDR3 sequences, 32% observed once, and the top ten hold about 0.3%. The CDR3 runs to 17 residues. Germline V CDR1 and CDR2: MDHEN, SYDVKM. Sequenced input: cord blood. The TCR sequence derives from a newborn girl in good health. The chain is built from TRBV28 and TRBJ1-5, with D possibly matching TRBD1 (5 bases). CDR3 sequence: CASSRGPKAPSNRPQHF. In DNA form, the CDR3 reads TGTGCCAGCAGTAGGGGCCCCAAAGCACCGAGCAATCGGCCCCAGCATTTT.